This T cell receptor beta chain emerged from a study of T cell changes during pregnancy in multiple sclerosis. Losses at the gene ends were 4 bases for V and 8 bases for J; bases not matched to a gene: 11. The CDR3 has 15 residues. Germline lookup yields CDR1 LNHDA and CDR2 SQIVND (reference sequence). The repertoire was sequenced with immunoSEQ multiplex PCR; TCRdb's copy has only in-frame clones and lacks some. The table shows 58,000 or so clones, with 75% to 95% occurring only once. The sequenced sample was peripheral blood, obtained in the first trimester of pregnancy. The receptor was derived from a female donor in good health, enrolled as a control in a pregnancy study. The chain joins TRBV19 to TRBJ1-2; TRBD1 matches 9 bases. The CDR3 region has the DNA TGTGCCAGTAGTACCGGACAGGGGTCCCCCTGGGGCTACACCTTC. Its protein product is CASSTGQGSPWGYTF.